A single sample is the source of the 7 T cell receptor beta chains below, sequenced in a study of CD8 T cells in Susac syndrome. An input of about 0.45 to 1 ug of RNA was subjected to reverse transcription using random hexamers. TCRdb reanalysed the immunoSEQ multiplex PCR reads using MiXCR and keeps one entry per CDR3 protein. The sample shows around 130,000 distinct CDR3 sequences, 80% to 85% of them seen only once. The sample consisted of CD8+ T cells from PBMCs. These receptors were taken from a human donor with multiple sclerosis.

The chain is built from TRBV19 and TRBJ2-2, with 8 bases aligning to TRBD2. Germline CDR1 reads LNHDA; CDR2 reads SQIVND (reference sequence). V lost 4 bases and J lost 5; bases outside the gene matches: 6. This CDR3 has 15 amino acids. The CDR3 bases are TGTGCCAGTAGTACCGGGACTAGTGGGACCGGGGAGCTGTTTTTT. Residues: CASSTGTSGTGELFF. Filled out from reference TRBV19 and TRBJ2-2, the complete variable domain reads DGGITQSPKYLFRKEGQNVTLSCEQNLNHDAMYWYRQDPGQGLRLIYYSQIVNDFQKGDIAEGYSVSREKKESFPLTVTSAQKNPTAFYLCASSTGTSGTGELFFGEGSRLTVL.

The chain is built from TRBV12-3 or TRBV12-4 and TRBJ1-5, with D possibly matching TRBD1 (5 bases). The CDR3 consists of 17 residues. The V gene lost 6 bases and the J gene lost 0 bases, with 18 bases spanning the gap. The CDR3 region is CASSFLPGTVSNQPQHF. The CDR3, as DNA: TGTGCCAGCAGCTTCCTCCCCGGGACGGTTAGCAATCAGCCCCAGCATTTT.

The chain joins TRBV7-8 to TRBJ2-7; 9 bases align to TRBD2. J lost 1 base, V lost 4 bases, and 5 bases had no gene match. Germline assignment: CDR1 SGHVS and CDR2 FQNEAQ. The CDR3 runs to 15 residues. The CDR3 region has the DNA TGTGCCAGCAGCTGGACTAGCGCGGGATCCTACGAGCAGTACTTC. Translating gives CASSWTSAGSYEQYF.

The CDR3 spells CASSFGQHRDVQSAQHF. The CDR3 coding sequence is TGTGCCAGCAGTTTTGGCCAGCACAGGGATGTTCAATCAGCCCAGCATTTT. The chain couples TRBV27 to TRBJ1-5, with D tentatively TRBD1 (6 bases). CDR3 length: 17 amino acids. V was pared by 3 bases and J by 11 bases, with 26 bases between. Germline V lookup: CDR1 MNHEY, CDR2 SMNVEV (reference sequence).

The V gene is TRBV11-2, the J gene TRBJ2-1, with TRBD1 matching 9 bases. Germline V gene data show CDR1 as SGHAT and CDR2 as FQNNGV. This CDR3 comprises 15 residues. Germline trimming cut 5 bases from V and 7 bases from J; bases unmatched to any gene: 9. This chain's CDR3 is CASSVPDRGINEQFF. The CDR3 DNA reads TGTGCCAGCAGCGTCCCGGACAGGGGAATAAATGAGCAGTTCTTC.

The chain joins TRBV27 to TRBJ2-7; 7 nucleotides agree with TRBD2. V shed 3 bases, J shed 4 bases, and the junction held 9 bases outside the gene matches. The CDR3 loop spans 15 amino acids. Germline V gives CDR1 MNHEY, CDR2 SMNVEV (reference sequence). The CDR3 loop reads CASSFGAGVSYEQYV. CDR3 coding DNA: TGTGCCAGCAGTTTCGGGGCGGGAGTGTCGTACGAGCAGTACGTC.

The chain links TRBV9 to TRBJ2-5; 8 bases agree with TRBD1. After removal of 1 base from V and 3 bases from J, the junction contained 2 bases not matched to a gene. There are 14 residues in the CDR3. In germline, CDR1 is SGDLS, CDR2 YYNGEE. The CDR3 is CASSVMTGEETQYF. CDR3 DNA sequence: TGTGCCAGCAGCGTAATGACAGGGGAAGAGACCCAGTACTTC.